Listed here are 15 T cell receptor beta chains from one sample, sequenced in a study of blood T cell repertoires in COVID-19. TCRdb's table, derived via immunoSEQ multiplex PCR, lists solely in-frame clones and lacks some. The sample records fewer than 200,000 clones, about 86% being singletons. Sequences were obtained from peripheral blood. The source is a woman in her 70s with COVID-19, enrolled during active disease.

The rearrangement uses TRBV28 and TRBJ2-5; D is unclear. There are 14 residues in the CDR3. With 2 bases removed from V and 5 bases from J, the gap between germline ends came to 12 bases. Germline values: CDR1 MDHEN, CDR2 SYDVKM. The CDR3 protein is CASSLGQVVETQYF. The CDR3 region has the DNA TGTGCCAGCAGTTTAGGGCAGGTCGTCGAGACCCAGTACTTC.

This clone showed up just once. This sequence joins TRBV7-8 and TRBJ2-2; D is possibly TRBD2 (6 bases). V was clipped by 8 bases and J by 0 bases, with 13 bases between them. This CDR3 is 15 amino acids long. The germline V gene encodes CDR1 SGHVS and CDR2 FQNEAQ. The CDR3 spells CASARDSTNTGELFF. For the CDR3, the DNA is TGTGCCAGCGCTAGGGACTCCACGAACACCGGGGAGCTGTTTTTT.

This rearrangement joins TRBV11-3 to TRBJ2-7; 11 bases line up with TRBD2. V shed 5 bases and J 5 bases; nucleotides not matched to a gene: 14. Germline CDR1 and CDR2: SGHNT and YENEEA. The CDR3 is made up of 17 amino acids. The CDR3 sequence is CASSPLTRLAGFDEQYF. CDR3 coding DNA: TGTGCCAGCAGCCCCCTTACTCGACTAGCGGGATTTGACGAGCAGTACTTC.

This clone was observed a few times. The chain joins TRBV15 to TRBJ2-7; 9 nucleotides align to TRBD1. J was trimmed by 1 base and V by 5 bases; bases with no gene match: 12. The CDR3 totals 17 residues. Germline V lookup: CDR1 LNHNV, CDR2 YYDKDF (reference sequence). The CDR3 spells CATSYSLTGGRSYEQYF. In DNA, the CDR3 is TGTGCCACCAGCTATAGTCTCACAGGGGGCCGATCCTACGAGCAGTACTTC.

The genes are TRBV3-1 (or the pseudogene TRBV3-2) and TRBJ1-6; 8 bases fit TRBD1. CDR1 and CDR2 (germline): LGHDT, YNNKEL (reference sequence). V trimming: 1 base; J trimming: 11 bases; junction bases outside the gene matches: 7. The CDR3 runs 15 residues. CDR3 residues: CASSQAGTGEAPLHF. The CDR3 coding sequence is TGTGCCAGCAGCCAAGCAGGGACAGGAGAAGCACCCCTCCACTTT.

The chain recombines TRBV4-3 with TRBJ2-7; 11 bases match TRBD1. In germline, CDR1 is LGHNA, CDR2 YSLEER. The CDR3 consists of 15 residues. The junction had 5 bases not matched to a gene; V was cut back by 1 base and J by 6 bases. CDR3 DNA sequence: TGCGCCAGCAGCCAAGGGAGGACAGGGGGCGTCGAGCAGTACTTC. Translated, it gives CASSQGRTGGVEQYF.

This sequence joins TRBV19 and TRBJ1-1; the match to TRBD1 covers 11 bases. The V segment lost 10 bases and the J segment 1 base; nucleotides outside the gene matches: 20. In germline, CDR1 is LNHDA, CDR2 SQIVND (reference sequence). The CDR3 covers 19 residues. CDR3 in DNA: TGTGCCACCCAGACCGGACAGGGGGCCTGGTTCTCAGGGAACACTGAAGCTTTCTTT. As protein: CATQTGQGAWFSGNTEAFF.

The V and J genes are TRBV12-3 or TRBV12-4 and TRBJ1-2; D is uncertain. The V gene lost 1 base and the J gene lost 3 bases, with 6 bases spanning the gap. The CDR3 totals 13 residues. The CDR3 here is CASSLGEDYGYTF. CDR3 in DNA: TGTGCCAGCAGTTTAGGGGAGGACTATGGCTACACCTTC.

The J gene is TRBJ1-5, the V gene TRBV19; D is possibly TRBD1 (5 bases). The V gene's germline CDR1 is LNHDA and CDR2 SQIVND (reference sequence). Trimming removed 7 bases from V and 2 bases from J, with 18 bases in between. CDR3 length: 16 amino acids. The CDR3 is CASTSPGPRGNQPQHF. The CDR3 bases are TGTGCCAGTACGAGCCCAGGGCCACGTGGCAATCAGCCCCAGCATTTT.

This sequence joins TRBV9 and TRBJ2-7; 9 bases are shared with TRBD2. Germline CDR1 and CDR2: SGDLS and YYNGEE. The CDR3 has 14 residues. V shed 2 bases and J 2 bases; nucleotides not matched to a gene: 2. CDR3 bases: TGTGCCAGCAGCGTCAGCGGGAGGACCTACGAGCAGTACTTC. Translating gives CASSVSGRTYEQYF.

The chain links TRBV27 to TRBJ2-1, with 7 bases aligning to TRBD2. The CDR3 extends over 15 amino acids. J was trimmed by 9 bases and V by 2 bases; bases with no gene match: 10. From germline, CDR1 is MNHEY and CDR2 SMNVEV (reference sequence). CDR3 coding DNA: TGTGCCAGCAGTTTACGAGGCGGGAGTACGACTGAGCAGTTCTTC. Translated: CASSLRGGSTTEQFF.

The J gene is TRBJ1-4, the V gene TRBV19; D is unclear. CDR1 and CDR2 from the germline V gene are LNHDA and SQIVND (reference sequence). The CDR3 is made up of 16 amino acids. V lost 5 bases and J lost 4, with 17 bases in between. CDR3 region: CASSSLMVGLNEKLFF. The CDR3 DNA follows: TGTGCCAGTAGTTCCCTTATGGTTGGACTTAATGAAAAACTGTTTTTT.

CDR3 protein: CASTPNTIAGQGRAYEQYF. DNA of the CDR3: TGTGCCAGCACCCCTAATACCATTGCGGGACAGGGTCGCGCCTACGAGCAGTACTTC. V usage is TRBV28 and J usage is TRBJ2-7; TRBD1 matches at 9 bases. Germline CDR1 reads MDHEN; CDR2 reads SYDVKM. This CDR3 region has 19 residues. V was pared by 7 bases and J by 2 bases, with 21 bases of the junction left unmatched.

This chain connects TRBV5-8 to TRBJ2-7; TRBD2 matches at 13 bases. After removal of 4 bases from V and 7 bases from J, the junction contained 8 bases not matched to a gene. Germline V gives CDR1 SGHTS, CDR2 YDEGEE. This CDR3 region has 15 residues. The CDR3 DNA follows: TGTGCCAGCAGCGCCGGGACTAGCGGGACGGTAGAGCAGTACTTC. Translated, it gives CASSAGTSGTVEQYF.

J is TRBJ2-1 and V is TRBV6-5, with 8 bases that match TRBD2. The CDR3 length is 14 residues. Losses at the gene ends were 4 bases for V and 10 bases for J; bases not matched to a gene: 9. Germline-derived CDR1 and CDR2 are MNHEY and SVGAGI. The CDR3 coding sequence is TGTGCCAGCAGTTCACCCGGGAGGGGCGAAGAGCAGTTCTTC. This translates into CASSSPGRGEEQFF.